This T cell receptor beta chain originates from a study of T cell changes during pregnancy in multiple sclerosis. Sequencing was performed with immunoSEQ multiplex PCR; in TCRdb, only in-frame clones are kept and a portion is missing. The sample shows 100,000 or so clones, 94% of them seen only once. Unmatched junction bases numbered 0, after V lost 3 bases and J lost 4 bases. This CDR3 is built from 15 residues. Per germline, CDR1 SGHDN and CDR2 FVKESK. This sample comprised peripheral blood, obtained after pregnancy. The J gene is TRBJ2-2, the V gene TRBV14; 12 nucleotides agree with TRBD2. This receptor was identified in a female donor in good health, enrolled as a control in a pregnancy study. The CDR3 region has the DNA TGTGCCAGCAGCCAGACTAGCGGGAGCACCGGGGAGCTGTTTTTT. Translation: CASSQTSGSTGELFF. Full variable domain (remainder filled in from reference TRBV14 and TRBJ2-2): EAGVTQFPSHSVIEKGQTVTLRCDPISGHDNLYWYRRVMGKEIKFLLHFVKESKQDESGMPNNRFLAERTGGTYSTLKVQPAELEDSGVYFCASSQTSGSTGELFFGEGSRLTVL.